This section outlines one T cell receptor beta chain sequence together with its context. The record originates from a study of shared clonotypes between healthy human individuals. With 2 bases clipped from V and 4 bases from J, the junction kept 1 base outside the gene matches. Per germline, CDR1 SGHKS and CDR2 YYEKEE (reference sequence). CDR3 length: 15 amino acids. The protocol was immunoSEQ multiplex PCR, while the TCRdb copy is restricted to in-frame clones and leaves out a portion. The data contain 1.4 million to 1.5 million clones, about 96% of them seen just once; the ten biggest clones take up roughly 1.2%.

The chain couples TRBV5-5 to TRBJ2-1, with TRBD2 identical over 12 bases. Sequencing input: naive CD4+ T cells sorted from blood. The subset denotes: CD45RA+ positively selected. The sequence derives from a man between 25 and 39 years old in good health. CDR3 region: CASSFGLAGYNEQFF. The CDR3 DNA sequence: TGTGCCAGCAGCTTTGGACTAGCGGGGTACAATGAGCAGTTCTTC. Full variable domain (missing parts from reference TRBV5-5 and TRBJ2-1): DAGVTQSPTHLIKTRGQQVTLRCSPISGHKSVSWYQQVLGQGPQFIFQYYEKEERGRGNFPDRFSARQFPNYSSELNVNALLLGDSALYLCASSFGLAGYNEQFFGPGTRLTVL.